This T cell receptor beta chain was obtained from a study of T-cell reconstitution after alpha-beta-depleted transplantation in children. Study outcomes and limitations: Several hundred expanded graft clones reportedly supplied alpha-beta T cells about two months after transplant. A year post-transplant, T-cell counts and diversity derived mostly from newly produced T cells.

Unique molecular identifiers tagged the TCRbeta library. MiXCR, run by TCRdb on the PCR reads, gives a single entry per CDR3 protein. The data hold about 490,000 distinct CDR3 sequences, with more than 9% observed a single time. At least ten counts were recorded for this clonotype. What it recognizes is unknown. This CDR3 region has 15 residues. Germline CDR1 and CDR2: DFQATT and SNEGSKA (reference sequence). V lost 4 bases, J lost 4 bases, and 12 bases stayed unmatched. The source material was PBMCs, sampled before TCRalphabeta/CD19-depleted stem cell transplant. This sequence was found in a child between 2 and 9 years old with inherited bone marrow failure, due to receive a stem cell transplant. The chain joins TRBV20-1 to TRBJ2-7; TRBD2 matches at 8 bases. In DNA, the CDR3 is TGCAGTGCTATCAATTTAGCGGGGTCGGAATACGAGCAGTACTTC. It specifies CSAINLAGSEYEQYF.